This TCR beta chain was sequenced for a study of radiotherapy plus CTLA-4 blockade in lung cancer. The ends were cut back, 4 bases at V and 6 bases at J, with 24 bases in the middle. The germline V gene has CDR1 SQVTM and CDR2 ANQGSEA. The CDR3 covers 17 residues. Sequencing used immunoSEQ multiplex PCR; TCRdb keeps in-frame clones, though not all of them. The sample records roughly 90,000 clones, roughly 80% being singletons. The chain combines TRBV29-1 with TRBJ2-2; D may match TRBD1 or TRBD2 (5 bases each). The receptor comes from a human donor with non-small cell lung cancer that progressed on radiotherapy plus ipilimumab. The sample in question was peripheral blood, obtained from a patient treated with radiotherapy plus ipilimumab. The CDR3: CSVVYFSGQVRAGELFF. The CDR3 DNA sequence: TGCAGCGTTGTGTATTTTTCGGGGCAGGTTCGCGCCGGGGAGCTGTTTTTT.